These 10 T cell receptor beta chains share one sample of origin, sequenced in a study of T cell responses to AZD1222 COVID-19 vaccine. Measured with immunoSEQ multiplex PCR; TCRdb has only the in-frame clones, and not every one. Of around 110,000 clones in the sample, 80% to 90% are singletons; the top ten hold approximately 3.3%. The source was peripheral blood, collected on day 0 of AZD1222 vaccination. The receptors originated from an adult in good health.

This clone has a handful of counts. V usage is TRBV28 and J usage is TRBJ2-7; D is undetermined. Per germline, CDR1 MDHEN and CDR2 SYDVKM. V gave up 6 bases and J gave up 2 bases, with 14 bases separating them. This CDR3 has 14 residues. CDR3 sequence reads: CASRPSGSTYEQYF. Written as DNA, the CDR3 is TGTGCCAGCAGACCTTCGGGCTCCACCTACGAGCAGTACTTC.

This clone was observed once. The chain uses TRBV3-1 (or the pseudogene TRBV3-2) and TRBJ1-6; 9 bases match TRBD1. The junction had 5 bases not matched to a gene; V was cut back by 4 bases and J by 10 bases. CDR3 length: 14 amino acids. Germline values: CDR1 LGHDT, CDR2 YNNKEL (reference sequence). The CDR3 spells CASSLRQGGSPLHF. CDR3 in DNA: TGTGCCAGCAGCCTCCGACAGGGGGGGTCACCCCTCCACTTT.

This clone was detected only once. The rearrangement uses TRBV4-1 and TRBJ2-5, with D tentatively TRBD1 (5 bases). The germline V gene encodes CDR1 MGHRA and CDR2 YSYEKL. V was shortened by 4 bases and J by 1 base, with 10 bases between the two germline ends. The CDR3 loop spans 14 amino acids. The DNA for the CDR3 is TGCGCCAGCAGCCCTCAAGGGGCCCAAGAGACCCAGTACTTC. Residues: CASSPQGAQETQYF.

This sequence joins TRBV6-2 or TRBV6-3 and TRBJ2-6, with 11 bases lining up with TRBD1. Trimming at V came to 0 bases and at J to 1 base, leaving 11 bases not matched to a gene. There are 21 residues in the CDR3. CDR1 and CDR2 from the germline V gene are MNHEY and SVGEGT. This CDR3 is CASSYSIGLGQGASGANVLTF. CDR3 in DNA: TGTGCCAGCAGTTACTCGATAGGGCTTGGACAGGGGGCTTCTGGGGCCAACGTCCTGACTTTC.

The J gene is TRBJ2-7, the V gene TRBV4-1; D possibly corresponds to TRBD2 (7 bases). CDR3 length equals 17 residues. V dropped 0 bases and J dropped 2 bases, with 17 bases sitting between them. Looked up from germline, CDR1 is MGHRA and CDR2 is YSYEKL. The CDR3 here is CASSQDAGASDPYEQYF. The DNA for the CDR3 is TGCGCCAGCAGCCAAGACGCGGGGGCATCGGATCCCTACGAGCAGTACTTC.

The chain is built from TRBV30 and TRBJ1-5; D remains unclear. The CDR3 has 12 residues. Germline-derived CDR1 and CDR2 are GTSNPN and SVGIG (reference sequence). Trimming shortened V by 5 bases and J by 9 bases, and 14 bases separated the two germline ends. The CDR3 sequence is CAWGTPNGPQHF. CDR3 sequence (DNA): TGTGCCTGGGGTACCCCGAATGGGCCCCAGCATTTT.

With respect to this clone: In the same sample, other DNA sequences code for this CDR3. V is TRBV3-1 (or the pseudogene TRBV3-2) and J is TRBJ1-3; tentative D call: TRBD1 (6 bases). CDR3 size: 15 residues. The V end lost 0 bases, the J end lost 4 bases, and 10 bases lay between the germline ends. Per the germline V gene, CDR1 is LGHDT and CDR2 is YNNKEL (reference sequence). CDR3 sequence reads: CASSQDGGTGNTIYF. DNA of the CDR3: TGTGCCAGCAGCCAAGATGGAGGGACAGGAAACACCATATATTTT.

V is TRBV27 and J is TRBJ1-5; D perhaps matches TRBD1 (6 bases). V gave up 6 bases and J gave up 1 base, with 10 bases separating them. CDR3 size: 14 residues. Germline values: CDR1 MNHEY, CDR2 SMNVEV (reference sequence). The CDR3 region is CASRRGGSNQPQHF. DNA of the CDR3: TGTGCCAGCAGAAGGGGGGGGAGCAATCAGCCCCAGCATTTT.

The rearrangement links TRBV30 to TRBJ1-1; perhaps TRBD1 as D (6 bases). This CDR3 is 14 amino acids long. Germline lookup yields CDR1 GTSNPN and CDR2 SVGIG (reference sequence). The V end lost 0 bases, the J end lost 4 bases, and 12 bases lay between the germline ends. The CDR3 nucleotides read TGTGCCTGGAGTGTCGGGGGCAAATTCACTGAAGCTTTCTTT. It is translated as CAWSVGGKFTEAFF.

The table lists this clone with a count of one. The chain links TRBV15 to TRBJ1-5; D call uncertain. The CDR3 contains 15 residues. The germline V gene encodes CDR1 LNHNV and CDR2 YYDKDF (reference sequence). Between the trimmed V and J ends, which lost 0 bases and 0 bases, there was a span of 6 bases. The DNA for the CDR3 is TGTGCCACCAGCAGAGACGGGGATAGCAATCAGCCCCAGCATTTT. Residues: CATSRDGDSNQPQHF.